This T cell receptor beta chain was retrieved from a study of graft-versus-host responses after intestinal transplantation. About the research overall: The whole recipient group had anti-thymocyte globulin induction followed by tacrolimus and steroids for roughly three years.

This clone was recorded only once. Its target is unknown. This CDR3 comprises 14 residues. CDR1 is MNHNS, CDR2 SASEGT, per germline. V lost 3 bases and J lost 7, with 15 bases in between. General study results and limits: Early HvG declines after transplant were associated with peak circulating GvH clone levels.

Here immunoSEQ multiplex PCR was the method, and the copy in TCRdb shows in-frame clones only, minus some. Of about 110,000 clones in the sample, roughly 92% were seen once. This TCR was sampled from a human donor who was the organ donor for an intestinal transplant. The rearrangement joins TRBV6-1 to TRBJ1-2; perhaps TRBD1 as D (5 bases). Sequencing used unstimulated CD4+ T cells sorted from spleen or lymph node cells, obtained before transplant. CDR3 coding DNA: TGTGCCAGCAGTGACGAAGTTAGGGGAGTTGGCTACACCTTC. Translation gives CASSDEVRGVGYTF.